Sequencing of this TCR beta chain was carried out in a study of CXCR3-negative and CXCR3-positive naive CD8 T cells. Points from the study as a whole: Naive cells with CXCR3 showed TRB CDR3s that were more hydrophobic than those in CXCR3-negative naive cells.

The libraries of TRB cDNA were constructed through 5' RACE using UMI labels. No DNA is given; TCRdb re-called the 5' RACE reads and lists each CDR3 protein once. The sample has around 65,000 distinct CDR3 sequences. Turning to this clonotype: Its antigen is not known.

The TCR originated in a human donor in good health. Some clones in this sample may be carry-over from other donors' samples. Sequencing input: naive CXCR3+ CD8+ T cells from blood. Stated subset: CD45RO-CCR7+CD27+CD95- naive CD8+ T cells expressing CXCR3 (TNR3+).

CDR3 sequence reads: CASSLLVRTGIIEYNSPLHF. This chain uses TRBV7-9 with TRBJ1-6; TCRdb lists TRBD1, though no DNA is available to test this call. From germline, CDR1 is SEHNR and CDR2 FQNEAQ (reference sequence). The CDR3 sequence is 20 residues long.